A single sample is the source of the 32 T cell receptor beta chains below, sequenced in a study of low-dose radiotherapy and immunotherapy resistance in tumors. Described time point: after trial treatment. Treatment in this sample: LDRT plus nivolumab, ipilimumab, low-dose cyclophosphamide and aspirin (RACIN trial). Both TCRalpha and TCRbeta chains were reverse transcribed with V-gene-specific primers. A roughly 20-cycle PCR with a constant-region primer and V-primer adapter amplified TCRs. TCRdb called the reads again in MiXCR, with one record for every CDR3 protein. Found here are about 91,000 distinct CDR3 sequences, 20% to 25% of them singletons; the top ten hold over 10%. Material: PBMCs, obtained after low-dose radiotherapy plus immunotherapy. The origin of the receptors is a female donor with ovarian cancer.

This clonotype has a count of ten or more. The gene calls are TRBV6-9 and TRBJ2-3; 12 positions agree with TRBD2. Losses at the gene ends were 6 bases for V and 5 bases for J; bases not matched to a gene: 15. The CDR3 loop spans 18 amino acids. Germline V gene data show CDR1 as MNHGY and CDR2 as SVAAGI. The CDR3: CASRADLAGGPIKDTQYF. The CDR3 DNA reads as TGTGCCAGCAGAGCCGACCTAGCGGGAGGGCCTATAAAAGATACGCAGTATTTT.

This clonotype showed up many times. V and J are TRBV7-9 and TRBJ2-5; the D gene is possibly TRBD2 (6 bases). Germline CDR1 and CDR2: SEHNR and FQNEAQ (reference sequence). V lost 0 bases, J lost 5 bases, and 10 bases lay in between. The CDR3 length is 14 residues. The CDR3 bases are TGTGCCAGCAGCTTAGCGGGAGGATTTGAGACCCAGTACTTC. It yields the protein CASSLAGGFETQYF.

The table lists this clonotype with many counts. The chain joins TRBV5-1 to TRBJ1-2; 8 bases align to TRBD1. Germline CDR1 is SGHRS and CDR2 is YFSETQ. The CDR3 runs 15 residues. J lost 7 bases, V lost 3 bases, and 11 bases had no gene match. The CDR3, as DNA: TGCGCCAGCAGCTCGGCTCTGACAGGGGTTGGTGGCTACACCTTC. Its translation is CASSSALTGVGGYTF.

Ten or more counts support this clonotype. The CDR3 here is CASSQGHGTGSAEAFF. The DNA of the CDR3 is TGCGCCAGCAGCCAAGGCCATGGGACAGGGAGCGCTGAAGCTTTCTTT. J is TRBJ1-1 and V is TRBV5-1; 9 bases fit TRBD1. In germline, CDR1 is SGHRS, CDR2 YFSETQ. There are 16 residues in the CDR3. The junction had 13 bases not matched to a gene; V was cut back by 4 bases and J by 6 bases.

V is TRBV19 and J is TRBJ1-2; D might be TRBD1 (6 bases). The V end lost 8 bases, the J end lost 4 bases, and 8 bases lay between the germline ends. The CDR3 has 11 residues. From germline, CDR1 is LNHDA and CDR2 SQIVND (reference sequence). As DNA, the CDR3 is TGTGCCAGTCGGACAGTCTATGGCTACACCTTC. This gives the protein CASRTVYGYTF.

This chain links TRBV7-2 with TRBJ1-1; D remains unclear. Germline assignment: CDR1 SGHTA and CDR2 FQGNSA. V lost 1 base and J 4 bases, leaving 7 bases between the germline ends. This CDR3 spans 13 amino acids. In DNA form, the CDR3 reads TGTGCCAGCAGCTTAGTTCCGGGCACTGAAGCTTTCTTT. This translates into CASSLVPGTEAFF.

The chain couples TRBV14 to TRBJ1-1, with D perhaps matching TRBD1 (6 bases). The V gene lost 1 base and the J gene lost 0 bases, with 9 bases spanning the gap. This CDR3 spans 15 amino acids. Germline-derived CDR1 and CDR2 are SGHDN and FVKESK. The CDR3 loop reads CASSQGAGVNTEAFF. CDR3 DNA: TGTGCCAGCAGCCAAGGAGCAGGGGTGAACACTGAAGCTTTCTTT.

This clonotype was detected ten times or more. This sequence joins TRBV10-3 and TRBJ2-7; either TRBD1 or TRBD2 may fit D (5 bases each). Trimming stripped 5 bases from V and 4 bases from J, with 9 bases between. This CDR3 is built from 12 residues. Per the germline V gene, CDR1 is ENHRY and CDR2 is SYGVKD. CDR3: CAISRDRYEQYF. The CDR3 DNA reads as TGTGCCATCAGTCGGGACCGTTACGAGCAGTACTTC.

The chain combines TRBV5-1 with TRBJ2-1, with D unresolved. Germline V lookup: CDR1 SGHRS, CDR2 YFSETQ. CDR3 length: 15 amino acids. V dropped 0 bases and J dropped 6 bases, with 13 bases sitting between them. The CDR3 coding sequence is TGCGCCAGCAGCTTGGGGGTTGCTGGCGCCAATGAGCAGTTCTTC. It is translated as CASSLGVAGANEQFF.

As to this clonotype: Given a much more abundant clone one base away, this may be a read error. The chain recombines TRBV7-9 with TRBJ2-7, with 7 bases aligning to TRBD2. Germline V gene sequence: CDR1 SEHNR, CDR2 FQNEAQ (reference sequence). This CDR3 comprises 13 residues. With V trimmed by 0 bases and J by 7 bases, 3 bases remained unmatched. The CDR3 protein is CASSLAREGEQYF. The CDR3 nucleotides are TGTGCCAGCAGCTTAGCCAGGGAGGGTGAGCAGTACTTC.

The table lists this clonotype with many counts. V and J are TRBV2 and TRBJ2-1, with D unclear. The ends were cut back, 4 bases at V and 0 bases at J, with 4 bases in the middle. The CDR3 has 13 residues. Germline-derived CDR1 and CDR2 are SNHLY and FYNNEI. The CDR3 bases are TGTGCCAGCAGTGGCAGCTCCTACAATGAGCAGTTCTTC. Translation: CASSGSSYNEQFF.

This clonotype occurred many times. The V call is TRBV19, the J call TRBJ2-7; D tentatively fits TRBD1 or TRBD2 (5 bases each). The CDR3 length is 15 residues. Looked up from germline, CDR1 is LNHDA and CDR2 is SQIVND (reference sequence). The V and J ends lost 3 bases and 2 bases respectively, with 14 bases between them. CDR3 DNA: TGTGCCAGTAGTATCCAATGGCAGGGAGCCTACGAGCAGTACTTC. Amino acids: CASSIQWQGAYEQYF.

As regards this clonotype: A far larger clone differs by one base, so this is likely a read error. CDR3 sequence reads: CDSSQVGGTGSHSGANVLTF. The CDR3 DNA reads as TGTGACAGCAGCCAAGTGGGAGGGACAGGGTCCCACTCTGGGGCCAACGTCCTGACTTTC. The genes are TRBV1 and TRBJ2-6; the D call in the table, TRBD1, was not verified against the DNA. TRBV1 is described as a pseudogene. CDR3 length equals 20 residues.

The chain is built from TRBV5-1 and TRBJ2-7; D is possibly TRBD1 or TRBD2 (5 bases each). The CDR3 is 13 amino acids. Germline V gives CDR1 SGHRS, CDR2 YFSETQ. Deletions cut 2 bases from V and 2 bases from J, with 8 bases between. The CDR3 coding sequence is TGCGCCAGCAGCTTCGGGGCGGCCTACGAGCAGTACTTC. It specifies CASSFGAAYEQYF.

In this sample, this clonotype turned up many times. The chain is built from TRBV7-9 and TRBJ2-5; 8 positions agree with TRBD2. J lost 9 bases, V lost 1 base, and 10 bases had no gene match. The CDR3 loop spans 15 amino acids. Germline CDR1 SEHNR, CDR2 FQNEAQ (reference sequence). CDR3 nucleotides: TGTGCCAGCAGCTTAGTCGGAGCGGGAGAGAGACCCCAGTACTTC. Translation: CASSLVGAGERPQYF.

This clonotype was seen just once. It is unclear where the CDR3 begins or ends on the DNA, so no DNA is shown, and the CDR3 is as TCRdb lists it. CDR3 protein: CASSFYICSAASGRASDTQYF. The chain uses TRBV5-4 and TRBJ2-3; the table's D call TRBD2 went unverified against the DNA. Germline values: CDR1 SGHNT, CDR2 YYREEE (reference sequence). The CDR3 sequence runs 21 residues, both termini included.

This clonotype was recorded many times. The gene calls are TRBV29-1 and TRBJ2-1; D gene ambiguous. CDR3 length: 12 amino acids. Germline V lookup: CDR1 SQVTM, CDR2 ANQGSEA. V was clipped by 0 bases and J by 4 bases, with 4 bases between them. CDR3 protein: CSVEDGYNEQFF. The CDR3 DNA reads as TGCAGCGTTGAAGACGGGTACAATGAGCAGTTCTTC.

In its sample, this clonotype was seen many times. This chain connects TRBV29-1 to TRBJ1-2, with 12 nucleotides matching TRBD1. Germline CDR1 reads SQVTM; CDR2 reads ANQGSEA. The V and J ends lost 6 bases and 8 bases, in that order; junction bases with no gene match: 10. CDR3 length: 14 residues. CDR3 amino acids: CSVDPGQGARGYTF. CDR3 nucleotide sequence: TGCAGCGTCGATCCGGGACAGGGGGCGAGGGGCTACACCTTC.

This clonotype was found many times. The rearrangement links TRBV29-1 to TRBJ2-1; 13 nucleotides agree with TRBD2. CDR1 and CDR2 from the germline V gene are SQVTM and ANQGSEA. The CDR3 loop spans 16 amino acids. V lost 2 bases to trimming and J lost 7 bases; unmatched junction nucleotides: 8. This chain's CDR3 is CSVENSGTSGTNEQFF. DNA of the CDR3: TGCAGCGTTGAAAACTCCGGGACTAGCGGGACGAATGAGCAGTTCTTC.

In its sample, this clonotype was seen many times. This chain uses TRBV29-1 with TRBJ2-5; TRBD1 matches 7 bases. Per germline, CDR1 SQVTM and CDR2 ANQGSEA. Losses at the gene ends were 8 bases for V and 4 bases for J; bases not matched to a gene: 7. The CDR3 extends over 12 amino acids. The CDR3 region is CSTVGQLETQYF. The CDR3 coding sequence is TGCAGCACTGTGGGACAGTTAGAGACCCAGTACTTC.

This clonotype was recorded many times. The chain links TRBV7-2 to TRBJ2-7; tentatively, D is TRBD1 or TRBD2 (5 bases each). Trimming stripped 8 bases from V and 4 bases from J, with 21 bases between. CDR3 length: 15 residues. Germline CDR1 SGHTA, CDR2 FQGNSA. CDR3 in amino acids: CASHIEGSVVYEQYF. The CDR3 coding sequence is TGTGCCAGCCATATCGAGGGGTCCGTAGTGTACGAGCAGTACTTC.

This clonotype appeared many times. This chain joins TRBV20-1 and TRBJ1-1, with D tentatively TRBD1 (6 bases). CDR1 is DFQATT, CDR2 SNEGSKA, per germline (reference sequence). CDR3 length equals 13 residues. V was cut by 5 bases and J by 1 base, with 11 bases left in between. The CDR3 here is CSARTTGNTEAFF. The CDR3 region has the DNA TGCAGTGCTCGGACGACAGGGAACACTGAAGCTTTCTTT.

This clonotype was counted ten times or more. V gene TRBV12-3 or TRBV12-4 combines with J gene TRBJ1-4, with a tentative D call TRBD1 (6 bases). V was cut by 4 bases and J by 8 bases, with 20 bases left in between. This CDR3 region has 16 residues. CDR3 sequence (DNA): TGTGCCAGCAGTTCCCCGGTGGGCAGGGGACGCGAAAAACTGTTTTTT. Amino acids: CASSSPVGRGREKLFF.

V usage is TRBV7-8 and J usage is TRBJ1-1, with a possible D match to TRBD1 (6 bases). Germline V gene lookup returns CDR1 SGHVS and CDR2 FQNEAQ. Trimming stripped 5 bases from V and 5 bases from J, with 18 bases between. The CDR3 totals 15 residues. The CDR3 spells CASSPEWGRMTEAFF. CDR3 coding DNA: TGTGCCAGCAGCCCCGAATGGGGGCGAATGACTGAAGCTTTCTTT.

This clonotype was found many times. The chain combines TRBV11-3 with TRBJ2-2, with TRBD1 as a possible D gene (5 bases). CDR3 size: 18 residues. Trimming took off 0 bases at V and 0 bases at J, with 14 bases between the two ends. Germline CDR1 and CDR2: SGHNT and YENEEA. For the CDR3, the DNA is TGTGCCAGCAGCTTAGATCAATGGGGCAGCGCGAACACCGGGGAGCTGTTTTTT. Protein product: CASSLDQWGSANTGELFF.

Notes on this clonotype: A far larger clone is one nucleotide away, so this likely arose from a read error. This chain joins TRBV2 and TRBJ2-1; tentative D call: TRBD2 (5 bases). In germline, CDR1 is SNHLY, CDR2 FYNNEI. V was shortened by 8 bases and J by 10 bases, with 21 bases between the two germline ends. This CDR3 region has 14 residues. In DNA form, the CDR3 reads TGTGCCAGCTCACCCACTAGATTTCCTGACGAGCAGTTCTTC. Protein: CASSPTRFPDEQFF. The variable domain in full, completed from reference TRBV2 and TRBJ2-1, reads EPEVTQTPSHQVTQMGQEVILRCVPISNHLYFYWYRQILGQKVEFLVSFYNNEISEKSEIFDDQFSVERPDGSNFTLKIRSTKLEDSAMYFCASSPTRFPDEQFFGPGTRLTVL.

A word on this clonotype: A read error likely explains this, since a far larger clone differs by one base. The V gene is TRBV5-3, the J gene TRBJ1-1; TRBD1 aligns across 8 bases. TRBV5-3 belongs to the ORF category, with a function that is uncertain. Unmatched junction bases numbered 20, after V lost 8 bases and J lost 5 bases. This CDR3 is 17 amino acids long. The CDR3 bases are TGTGCCAGCGGCTTGGCCGGCAGGGGGCTACTCGGAACTGAAGCTTTCTTT. Encoded protein: CASGLAGRGLLGTEAFF.

This clonotype was detected ten times or more. The chain employs TRBV28 and TRBJ2-4; 9 nucleotides line up with TRBD1. The CDR3 loop spans 15 amino acids. Germline CDR1 reads MDHEN; CDR2 reads SYDVKM. J was trimmed by 0 bases and V by 6 bases; bases with no gene match: 3. In DNA, the CDR3 is TGTGCCAGCAGAGAGACAGGGGGAGCCAAAAACATTCAGTACTTC. This gives the protein CASRETGGAKNIQYF.

The chain joins TRBV27 to TRBJ2-7; D possibly uses TRBD1 or TRBD2 (5 bases each). V was shortened by 5 bases and J by 4 bases, with 18 bases between the two germline ends. Germline CDR1 and CDR2: MNHEY and SMNVEV (reference sequence). The CDR3 contains 15 residues. The chain's CDR3 is CASSVKPGPPYEQYF. The CDR3 nucleotides are TGTGCCAGCAGTGTTAAACCGGGGCCACCGTACGAGCAGTACTTC.

This clonotype was recorded many times. V usage is TRBV5-5 and J usage is TRBJ2-7; D unresolved. This CDR3 contains 13 residues. Deletions cut 0 bases from V and 2 bases from J, with 6 bases between. CDR1 SGHKS and CDR2 YYEKEE come from the germline V gene (reference sequence). CDR3: CASSLVDTYEQYF. The CDR3 coding sequence is TGTGCCAGCAGCTTGGTCGATACCTACGAGCAGTACTTC.

This clonotype occurred many times. The rearrangement links TRBV29-1 to TRBJ2-1; 14 bases are a match to TRBD2. Unmatched junction bases numbered 4, after V lost 5 bases and J lost 7 bases. Germline assignment: CDR1 SQVTM and CDR2 ANQGSEA. The CDR3 is made up of 14 amino acids. CDR3 nucleotide sequence: TGCAGCGTTCGACTAGCGGGAGGGAAGAATGAGCAGTTCTTC. Its protein product is CSVRLAGGKNEQFF.

This clonotype was recorded at least ten times. The rearrangement joins TRBV19 to TRBJ2-1; D possibly corresponds to TRBD2 (5 bases). The V gene lost 4 bases and the J gene lost 0 bases, with 16 bases spanning the gap. The CDR3 is 17 amino acids. CDR1 and CDR2 from the germline V gene are LNHDA and SQIVND (reference sequence). CDR3 nucleotide sequence: TGTGCCAGTAGTAAAGCCCCGGGGAGCGCCTCCTACAATGAGCAGTTCTTC. This translates into CASSKAPGSASYNEQFF.